This T cell receptor (beta chain) originates from a study of Tregs in tolerant kidney transplant recipients. Study-wide results and limits: This study did not directly address biological reproducibility. For some patients, primers changed over time, blocking nucleotide-level comparison.

Germline V gene sequence: CDR1 SQVTM, CDR2 ANQGSEA. V was pared by 3 bases and J by 1 base, with 7 bases of the junction left unmatched. The CDR3 extends over 15 amino acids. Regarding this clone: Its cognate antigen is unknown. Sequencing ends 3 residues short of the CDR3 end; the germline J gene provides the rest.

CD4+CD25+CD127- Tregs, CD4+CD25- non-Tregs, CD4 and CD8 cells were sorted. Using immunoSEQ multiplex PCR, the repertoire was profiled, and TCRdb retains in-frame clones only, with some absent. The table lists 45,000 to 55,000 clones. This receptor was obtained from a human donor who received a combined kidney and bone marrow transplant. Sequences were derived from CD4+ T cells from blood, sampled before the transplant. The J gene is TRBJ2-3, the V gene TRBV29-1, with 7 positions matching TRBD1. Partial CDR3 DNA: TGCAGCGTTGACATTTCGGGACAGCGCACAGATACG. Protein: CSVDISGQRTDT. The entire CDR3 reads CSVDISGQRTDTQYF.